Listed below are T cell receptor beta chains from one sample, sequenced in a study of blood T cell repertoires in COVID-19. The assay was immunoSEQ multiplex PCR, and TCRdb's table has in-frame clones only and misses some. This table holds just under 90,000 clones, approximately 88% found once. The sequenced sample consisted of peripheral blood. The origin of the receptors is a man aged 60 to 75 with acute or convalescent COVID-19. CDR3s include the opening cysteine and the closing phenylalanine or tryptophan. D genes are given only for firm matches. The listing skips clone size in some rows; elsewhere it reads once, few, many or a size class.

V gene	J gene	D gene	clone size	CDR3 DNA	CDR3 protein
TRBV2	TRBJ2-1	-	-	TGTGCCAGCAGGGCAGGGACCTACAATGAGCAGTTCTTC	CASRAGTYNEQFF
TRBV2	TRBJ1-4	-	few	TGTGCCAGCAGTGAACAGGGAACTAATGAAAAACTGTTTTTT	CASSEQGTNEKLFF
TRBV3-1/TRBV3-2	TRBJ1-2	-	-	TGTGCCAGCAGCCAAAGACAGGCAGACGGCGGCTACACCTTC	CASSQRQADGGYTF
TRBV12-3/TRBV12-4	TRBJ2-7	-	-	TGTGCCAGCAGTTTCGGGGGCTACGAGCAGTACTTC	CASSFGGYEQYF
TRBV19	TRBJ2-2	-	-	TGTGCCAGTAGTATAGGAGTACAGGGCGGCGGGGAGCTGTTTTTT	CASSIGVQGGGELFF
TRBV14	TRBJ2-7	-	-	TGTGCCAGCAGCCAAGGGGCAGGGGCACCCTACGAGCAGTACTTC	CASSQGAGAPYEQYF
TRBV18	TRBJ2-2	-	-	TGTGCCAGCTCACCTGTCGGCACCGGGGAGCTGTTTTTT	CASSPVGTGELFF
TRBV10-3	TRBJ2-2	-	-	TGTGCCATCAGTGAGTCGCGGACTGGCGACGGGGAGCTGTTTTTT	CAISESRTGDGELFF
TRBV15	TRBJ1-1	TRBD1	-	TGTGCCACCAGCACCAACAGGGGAGCTTTCTTT	CATSTNRGAFF
TRBV18	TRBJ2-5	TRBD2	-	TGTGCCAGCTCACAGGGGACTAGCGGACAAGAGACCCAGTACTTC	CASSQGTSGQETQYF
TRBV27	TRBJ2-7	-	-	TGTGCCAGCAGTTTCCGGGAACAGAACTACGAGCAGTACTTC	CASSFREQNYEQYF
TRBV9	TRBJ2-3	TRBD2	-	TGTGCCAGCAGCGTAGGGCCTAGCGGGGGGTCAGATACGCAGTATTTT	CASSVGPSGGSDTQYF
TRBV5-5	TRBJ2-2	TRBD1	few	TGTGCCAGCAGCTCATTACAGGGGAAAATCGGGGAGCTGTTTTTT	CASSSLQGKIGELFF
TRBV10-3	TRBJ1-1	TRBD1	-	TGTGCCATCAGTACCACAGGGGGCAACACTGAAGCTTTCTTT	CAISTTGGNTEAFF
TRBV7-3	TRBJ1-6	-	once	TGTGCCAGCAGCTTACTGGGAGCCTATAATTCACCCCTCCACTTT	CASSLLGAYNSPLHF
TRBV5-1	TRBJ2-7	TRBD2	-	TGCGCCAGCAGCTTGGCCTGGAGTCTAGCGGCCTCCTACGAGCAGTACTTC	CASSLAWSLAASYEQYF
TRBV5-1	TRBJ1-1	-	-	TGCGCCAGCAGCTTCAAGGGGGATACTGAAGCTTTCTTT	CASSFKGDTEAFF
TRBV30	TRBJ1-2	TRBD1	-	TGTGCCTGGAGTTTACAGGGGACATTCGTGCATGGCTACACCTTC	CAWSLQGTFVHGYTF
TRBV5-5	TRBJ2-1	TRBD1	-	TGTGCCAGCAGCCGGACAGGGGGCGGATTGTCCTACAATGAGCAGTTCTTC	CASSRTGGGLSYNEQFF
TRBV7-9	TRBJ2-7	-	-	TGTGCCAGCAGCCATACGGACAGTTCCTACGAGCAGTACTTC	CASSHTDSSYEQYF
TRBV11-1	TRBJ2-5	-	once	TGTGCCAGCAGCCCGCGGGACGCCGAGGATGGGACCCAGTACTTC	CASSPRDAEDGTQYF
TRBV4-1	TRBJ2-7	TRBD1	-	TGCGCCAGCAGCCAAGGTTGGGACAGTTACGAGCAGTACTTC	CASSQGWDSYEQYF
TRBV6-4	TRBJ1-2	-	few	TGTGCCAGCAGCGATACAGGAGACACCTTC	CASSDTGDTF
TRBV2	TRBJ2-7	-	-	TGTGCCAGCAGCCTAGGGACACGTTTCTCCTACGAGCAGTACTTC	CASSLGTRFSYEQYF
TRBV24-1	TRBJ1-5	TRBD1	-	TGTGCCACCAGTGATTCAAGGACAGGGTCGAGTTTTAGCAATCAGCCCCAGCATTTT	CATSDSRTGSSFSNQPQHF
TRBV24-1	TRBJ2-3	TRBD1	-	TGTGCCACCAGTGATCCCTCGACAGGGGGCCGCGTTTTAGGGGATACGCAGTATTTT	CATSDPSTGGRVLGDTQYF
TRBV11-2	TRBJ2-5	-	-	TGTGCCAGCAGCTTCTTAAATCCCCAAGAGACCCAGTACTTC	CASSFLNPQETQYF
TRBV4-2	TRBJ2-7	-	once	TGTGCCAGCAGCCAGGGACTCGTACCTGGGGCCTACGAGCAGTACTTC	CASSQGLVPGAYEQYF
TRBV7-2	TRBJ2-7	TRBD1	-	TGTGCCAGCATTCAGGATAGGACAGGGGGCTGGGAGCAGTACTTC	CASIQDRTGGWEQYF
TRBV2	TRBJ2-1	TRBD2	-	TGTGCCAGCAGACCCTTAGCGGGCGGATCCTACAATGAGCAGTTCTTC	CASRPLAGGSYNEQFF
TRBV5-6	TRBJ2-2	TRBD1	-	TGTGCCAGCAGCCAGCCGGGACAGGGGGCGACCGGGGAGCTGTTTTTT	CASSQPGQGATGELFF
TRBV12-3/TRBV12-4	TRBJ2-7	-	-	TGTGCCAGCAGTTTCGAGAAAACCGAGCAGTACTTC	CASSFEKTEQYF
TRBV6-5	TRBJ1-6	-	once	TGTGCCAGCAGTTCAGGGGCCTATAATTCACCCCTCCACTTT	CASSSGAYNSPLHF
TRBV7-9	TRBJ1-3	-	-	TGTGCCAGCAGCCCGTGGGCATCGGAAGACACCATATATTTT	CASSPWASEDTIYF
TRBV7-8	TRBJ2-7	TRBD1	-	TGTGCCAGCAGCGAAACAGGGGGCCACCCCTACGAGCAGTACTTC	CASSETGGHPYEQYF
TRBV3-1/TRBV3-2	TRBJ2-1	TRBD1	-	TGTGCCAGCAGCCAACAACTCCAGGGGGCGGGTGAGCAGTTCTTC	CASSQQLQGAGEQFF
TRBV6-6	TRBJ2-1	TRBD1	-	TGTGCCAGCAGCAGGGGGTCCTACAATGAGCAGTTCTTC	CASSRGSYNEQFF
TRBV5-1	TRBJ1-2	TRBD1	few	TGCGCCAGCAGCTTCGGGGCCAGGGGGCATGGCTACACCTTC	CASSFGARGHGYTF
TRBV11-2	TRBJ1-2	-	-	TGTGCCAGCAGCTTAGGGGGGGGAATCTATGGCTACACCTTC	CASSLGGGIYGYTF
TRBV5-4	TRBJ1-2	-	-	TGTGCCAGCAGCATCCAAACGGCCGGGGGAATTGGCTACACCTTC	CASSIQTAGGIGYTF
TRBV2	TRBJ2-5	-	-	TGTGCCAGCAACAGGGGGGGCCAAGAGACCCAGTACTTC	CASNRGGQETQYF
TRBV4-2	TRBJ2-7	-	-	TGTGCCAGCAGCCAAGATGATTTCGGGGACTACGAGCAGTACTTC	CASSQDDFGDYEQYF
TRBV30	TRBJ1-3	TRBD1	-	TGTGCCTGGAGTAGAACGGACAGGTCTGGAAACACCATATATTTT	CAWSRTDRSGNTIYF
TRBV6-2/TRBV6-3	TRBJ1-5	TRBD1	-	TGTGCCAGCAGTTATCCGGGAGCGGGACAGGGCCGCAGGGGGCAGCCCCAGCATTTT	CASSYPGAGQGRRGQPQHF
TRBV12-3/TRBV12-4	TRBJ1-5	TRBD1	-	TGTGCCAGCAGTAGGGGGCCCTCCCAGCATTTT	CASSRGPSQHF
TRBV4-1	TRBJ1-2	TRBD1	-	TGCGCCAGCAGCCAAGAGTCCGGGACAGGGGGTTATGGCTACACCTTC	CASSQESGTGGYGYTF
TRBV9	TRBJ1-2	TRBD1	-	TGTGCCAGCAGCACACAGGGGTATGGCTACACCTTC	CASSTQGYGYTF
TRBV7-3	TRBJ2-5	TRBD2	-	TGTGCCAGCAGCTCGGCGGGACTAGCGGGAGAGACCCAGTACTTC	CASSSAGLAGETQYF
TRBV5-4	TRBJ1-4	-	-	TGTGCCAGCAGCTTAGACCAGGGCTATGAAAAACTGTTTTTT	CASSLDQGYEKLFF
TRBV3-1/TRBV3-2	TRBJ1-3	-	once	TGTGCCAGCAGCCAAGTCACAGGGCCTGGAAACACCATATATTTT	CASSQVTGPGNTIYF
TRBV12-3/TRBV12-4	TRBJ1-1	-	-	TGTGCCAGCAGTTTGAGCGGGAATACTGAAGCTTTCTTT	CASSLSGNTEAFF
TRBV5-4	TRBJ2-5	TRBD2	-	TGTGCCAGCAGGATAGCGGGAGTTGGGCAAGAGACCCAGTACTTC	CASRIAGVGQETQYF
TRBV30	TRBJ1-5	-	-	TGTGCCTGGAGTCCGGGAGGGCAGCCCCAGCATTTT	CAWSPGGQPQHF
TRBV6-6	TRBJ2-3	-	-	TGTGCCAGCACCCCAAGGGGCCAGGGTACGCAGTATTTT	CASTPRGQGTQYF
TRBV27	TRBJ2-1	-	-	TGTGCCAGCAGTTTCGGACAGATCTCCTACAATGAGCAGTTCTTC	CASSFGQISYNEQFF
TRBV2	TRBJ2-7	-	-	TGTGCCAGCAGTGTTGGAGGGGCCTACGAGCAGTACTTC	CASSVGGAYEQYF
TRBV7-9	TRBJ1-1	-	-	TGTGCCAGCAGCTCATCAGGGAGGCGAACTGAAGCTTTCTTT	CASSSSGRRTEAFF